The 16 T cell receptor beta chains below all came from one sample that was sequenced in a study of cytomegalovirus exposure and HLA in healthy donors. The PCR ran on 60 Vbeta and 13 Jbeta primers. TCRdb's table, derived via immunoSEQ multiplex PCR, lists solely in-frame clones and lacks some. The sample records tens of thousands of clones, approximately 57% being singletons. The source material was PBMCs. The receptors were sampled from a man aged 30 to 45 in good health and CMV-seropositive.

The chain has TRBV27 and TRBJ2-3, with a possible D match to TRBD1 (5 bases). Per the germline V gene, CDR1 is MNHEY and CDR2 is SMNVEV (reference sequence). This CDR3 is built from 12 residues. V was shortened by 6 bases and J by 7 bases, with 11 bases between the two germline ends. The CDR3 DNA sequence: TGTGCCAGCAGCTCCACAGGAAATACGCAGTATTTT. This translates into CASSSTGNTQYF.

This clone was observed once. V usage is TRBV5-1 and J usage is TRBJ1-1; 9 nucleotides agree with TRBD1. The CDR3 is 18 residues long. The junction had 17 bases not matched to a gene; V was cut back by 4 bases and J by 4 bases. Germline CDR1 SGHRS, CDR2 YFSETQ. For the CDR3, the DNA is TGCGCCAGCAGCCGAGACAAACGGGACAGGGTGAGGGGCACTGAAGCTTTCTTT. Translated: CASSRDKRDRVRGTEAFF.

This chain links TRBV7-9 with TRBJ1-6; D not resolved. Germline lookup yields CDR1 SEHNR and CDR2 FQNEAQ (reference sequence). The CDR3 is 14 residues long. V shed 2 bases and J shed 9 bases, with 11 bases lying between them. This CDR3 reads CASSLTLGGSPLHF. The DNA for the CDR3 is TGTGCCAGCAGCTTAACGCTGGGAGGTTCACCCCTCCACTTT. Supplemented by reference TRBV7-9 and TRBJ1-6, the full variable domain reads DTGVSQNPRHKITKRGQNVTFRCDPISEHNRLYWYRQTLGQGPEFLTYFQNEAQLEKSRLLSDRFSAERPKGSFSTLEIQRTEQGDSAMYLCASSLTLGGSPLHFGNGTRLTVT.

This clone has only a few counts. The chain is built from TRBV7-3 and TRBJ2-1, with 15 bases matching TRBD2. CDR3 length equals 13 residues. Germline V CDR1 and CDR2: SGHTA, FQGTGA. Germline trimming cut 4 bases from V and 14 bases from J; bases unmatched to any gene: 3. The CDR3 nucleotides are TGTGCCAGCAGCTCGGGACTAGCGGGAGGTGAGTTCTTC. Its translation is CASSSGLAGGEFF.

The chain employs TRBV5-1 and TRBJ1-5; D is perhaps TRBD1 (5 bases). The V gene lost 4 bases and the J gene lost 4 bases, with 15 bases spanning the gap. CDR1 SGHRS and CDR2 YFSETQ come from the germline V gene. This CDR3 spans 15 amino acids. In DNA form, the CDR3 reads TGCGCCAGCAGCCCACCCTCAGGGTTAAATCAGCCCCAGCATTTT. This sequence encodes CASSPPSGLNQPQHF.

The rearrangement links TRBV19 to TRBJ1-2; TRBD1 matches 7 bases. This CDR3 has 14 residues. CDR1 is LNHDA, CDR2 SQIVND, per germline (reference sequence). The V and J ends lost 9 bases and 6 bases, in that order; junction bases with no gene match: 13. The CDR3 spells CASRRAGGIDGYTF. CDR3 sequence (DNA): TGTGCCAGCCGGAGGGCAGGGGGAATTGATGGCTACACCTTC.

A single count supports this clone. V is TRBV9 and J is TRBJ2-5, with 10 bases aligning to TRBD1. The CDR3 loop spans 16 amino acids. With V trimmed by 4 bases and J by 7 bases, 13 bases remained unmatched. CDR1 SGDLS and CDR2 YYNGEE come from the germline V gene. The CDR3 sequence: CASSSGGTGELGTQYF. CDR3 in DNA: TGTGCCAGCAGCTCAGGGGGGACAGGGGAATTGGGGACCCAGTACTTC.

The chain links TRBV6-5 to TRBJ2-5; D is perhaps TRBD2 (5 bases). The ends were cut back, 2 bases at V and 5 bases at J, with 18 bases in the middle. The germline V gene encodes CDR1 MNHEY and CDR2 SVGAGI. The CDR3 is 16 residues long. CDR3: CASSYHPPTSVETQYF. CDR3 sequence (DNA): TGTGCCAGCAGTTACCACCCCCCAACTAGTGTGGAGACCCAGTACTTC.

The V gene is TRBV28, the J gene TRBJ2-3, with 14 positions matching TRBD2. CDR1 MDHEN and CDR2 SYDVKM come from the germline V gene. The length of the CDR3 is 17 residues. The trim removed 6 bases at V and 5 bases at J, leaving 10 bases unmatched. CDR3 amino acids: CASRATGLAGDEDTQYF. In nucleotides, the CDR3 is TGTGCCAGCAGGGCAACGGGACTAGCGGGAGACGAAGATACGCAGTATTTT.

J is TRBJ1-2 and V is TRBV7-8, with D perhaps TRBD1 (5 bases). V was pared by 4 bases and J by 7 bases, with 25 bases between. Germline values: CDR1 SGHVS, CDR2 FQNEAQ. This CDR3 is 17 amino acids long. The CDR3 coding sequence is TGTGCCAGCAGCTACACTCCTGGGACTTCTGACCAAGGTGGCTACACCTTC. Its protein product is CASSYTPGTSDQGGYTF.

The V call is TRBV5-1, the J call TRBJ2-3, with 10 bases aligning to TRBD1. V shed 0 bases and J 3 bases; nucleotides not matched to a gene: 4. Looked up from germline, CDR1 is SGHRS and CDR2 is YFSETQ. The CDR3 covers 16 residues. In DNA form, the CDR3 reads TGCGCCAGCAGCTTGGTGGGACAGGGGCAAACAGATACGCAGTATTTT. It yields the protein CASSLVGQGQTDTQYF.

The V call is TRBV19, the J call TRBJ1-1; the D is unclear. CDR1 LNHDA and CDR2 SQIVND come from the germline V gene (reference sequence). Deletions cut 6 bases from V and 1 base from J, with 9 bases between. The CDR3 has 13 amino acids. CDR3 sequence: CASRTNGNTEAFF. The CDR3 DNA sequence: TGTGCCAGTAGGACTAATGGGAACACTGAAGCTTTCTTT.

This clone was counted a few times. J is TRBJ2-2 and V is TRBV5-5; TRBD1 might be the D (6 bases). V was cut by 1 base and J by 4 bases, with 11 bases left in between. Germline CDR1 and CDR2: SGHKS and YYEKEE (reference sequence). This CDR3 has 15 amino acids. The CDR3 sequence: CASSLWQGSTGELFF. The CDR3 DNA sequence: TGTGCCAGCAGCTTGTGGCAGGGGAGCACCGGGGAGCTGTTTTTT.

This chain joins TRBV30 and TRBJ1-5; perhaps TRBD1 as D (5 bases). The CDR3 runs to 12 residues. The germline V and J ends were trimmed by 5 bases and 6 bases, with 11 bases remaining between them. CDR1 and CDR2 from the germline V gene are GTSNPN and SVGIG (reference sequence). The CDR3 sequence: CAWAQGGQPQHF. The CDR3 nucleotides read TGTGCCTGGGCCCAGGGTGGTCAGCCCCAGCATTTT.

In its sample, this clone was seen a few times. The chain combines TRBV18 with TRBJ1-3; no clear D gene. The CDR3 has 13 amino acids. V lost 0 bases, J lost 7 bases, and 7 bases lay in between. Germline V lookup: CDR1 KGHSH, CDR2 LQKENI. CDR3 amino acids: CASSPPTGNTIYF. CDR3 DNA sequence: TGTGCCAGCTCACCACCGACCGGGAACACCATATATTTT. The variable domain in full, completed from reference TRBV18 and TRBJ1-3, reads NAGVMQNPRHLVRRRGQEARLRCSPMKGHSHVYWYRQLPEEGLKFMVYLQKENIIDESGMPKERFSAEFPKEGPSILRIQQVVRGDSAAYFCASSPPTGNTIYFGEGSWLTVV.

The rearrangement uses TRBV5-1 and TRBJ2-1; 7 nucleotides match TRBD2. In germline, CDR1 is SGHRS, CDR2 YFSETQ. The trim removed 4 bases at V and 6 bases at J, leaving 10 bases unmatched. The CDR3 length is 15 residues. For the CDR3, the DNA is TGCGCCAGCAGCGGTGGGGGGGGGAACCTCAATGAGCAGTTCTTC. Translation: CASSGGGGNLNEQFF.